The 16 T cell receptor beta chains reported below all come from one sample, sequenced in a study of shared clonotypes between healthy human individuals. Clones were sequenced by immunoSEQ multiplex PCR, and TCRdb holds only the in-frame ones, with some missing. The sample consists of around 500,000 clones, 60% to 85% of them appearing once. The sample was PBMCs. The source is a woman in her 40s in good health. Some clones in this sample may be carry-over from other donors' samples.

J is TRBJ2-7 and V is TRBV5-6, with 7 positions matching TRBD1. Trimming at V came to 0 bases and at J to 5 bases, leaving 2 bases not matched to a gene. The germline CDR1 and CDR2 sequences are SGHDT and YYEEEE. This CDR3 contains 13 residues. For the CDR3, the DNA is TGTGCCAGCAGCTTGGACAGGGGAGACGAGCAGTACTTC. This encodes CASSLDRGDEQYF.

The CDR3 is CASSILRDRAYEQYF. For the CDR3, the DNA is TGTGCCAGCAGCATCCTCCGGGACAGAGCCTACGAGCAGTACTTC. The chain recombines TRBV11-2 with TRBJ2-7, with 7 bases matching TRBD1. The germline V gene has CDR1 SGHAT and CDR2 FQNNGV. V trimming: 5 bases; J trimming: 2 bases; junction bases outside the gene matches: 9. This CDR3 is 15 amino acids long.

This clone was detected a few times. The chain combines TRBV10-2 with TRBJ2-5; possibly TRBD1 for D (5 bases). Matching the DNA end better, TRBJ2-7 makes the J call doubtful. Germline-derived CDR1 and CDR2 are WSHSY and SAAADI. The CDR3 loop spans 14 amino acids. The CDR3: CASSDSDTATEQYF. CDR3 DNA: TGCGCCAGCAGTGACTCGGACACCGCGACCGAGCAGTACTTC.

As concerns this clone: A much larger clone lies one base from this, so it may be a read error. Other DNA sequences in the same sample also yield this CDR3. This chain joins TRBV2 and TRBJ2-5, with a weak D call TRBD2 (6 bases). Germline loops: CDR1 SNHLY, CDR2 FYNNEI. The CDR3 spans 13 residues. V lost 5 bases to trimming and J lost 2 bases, with 9 bases between them. In DNA form, the CDR3 reads TGTGCCAGCAGTCGGGACTCGCAAGAGACCCAGTACTTC. It encodes CASSRDSQETQYF.

This clone has just a few counts. The chain employs TRBV2 and TRBJ1-2; TRBD1 is a possible D gene (5 bases). This CDR3 region has 13 residues. Trimming removed 3 bases from V and 5 bases from J, with 10 bases in between. Germline V gene sequence: CDR1 SNHLY, CDR2 FYNNEI. CDR3 sequence: CASSEGVGYGYTF. The DNA for the CDR3 is TGTGCCAGCAGTGAGGGGGTGGGGTATGGCTACACCTTC.

The chain carries TRBV5-1 and TRBJ2-3, with D uncertain. Germline V lookup: CDR1 SGHRS, CDR2 YFSETQ. Trimming took 0 bases from V and 4 from J, leaving 9 bases between them. This CDR3 comprises 14 residues. CDR3 coding DNA: TGCGCCAGCAGCTTGGTTTCTCCGTCAGATACGCAGTATTTT. Amino acids: CASSLVSPSDTQYF.

This chain links TRBV15 with TRBJ2-3; D perhaps matches TRBD1 (6 bases). The V and J ends lost 1 base and 0 bases respectively, with 11 bases between them. The germline V gene encodes CDR1 LNHNV and CDR2 YYDKDF (reference sequence). This CDR3 is 16 amino acids long. Here the CDR3 reads CATSRGDTTSTDTQYF. In DNA, the CDR3 is TGTGCCACCAGCAGAGGGGACACAACTAGCACAGATACGCAGTATTTT.

The chain carries TRBV6-1 and TRBJ2-3, with 7 bases aligning to TRBD2. CDR3 length equals 19 residues. Per the germline V gene, CDR1 is MNHNS and CDR2 is SASEGT. V gave up 2 bases and J gave up 2 bases; unmatched junction bases: 16. CDR3 region: CASSERVGLGGSNTDTQYF. Written as DNA, the CDR3 is TGTGCCAGCAGTGAAAGGGTGGGGTTAGGCGGGAGTAACACAGATACGCAGTATTTT.

The genes are TRBV7-2 and TRBJ2-7, with TRBD2 matching over 9 bases. Germline V CDR1 and CDR2: SGHTA, FQGNSA. This CDR3 has 15 residues. V was clipped by 3 bases and J by 2 bases; unmatched bases: 5. The CDR3 reads CASSLTSGDAYEQYF. The CDR3 DNA sequence: TGTGCCAGCAGCTTGACTAGCGGAGATGCCTACGAGCAGTACTTC.

V and J are TRBV7-9 and TRBJ2-1, with 7 bases matching TRBD1. The CDR3 covers 15 residues. V lost 5 bases and J lost 2; bases outside the gene matches: 6. Germline V gene sequence: CDR1 SEHNR, CDR2 FQNEAQ (reference sequence). DNA for the CDR3: TGTGCCAGCAGCCCGACAGGGACACCCTACAATGAGCAGTTCTTC. Encoded protein: CASSPTGTPYNEQFF.

This clone was detected once. V gene TRBV6-5 combines with J gene TRBJ2-4, with a possible D match to TRBD2 (5 bases). Germline V gives CDR1 MNHEY, CDR2 SVGAGI. V lost 2 bases and J 0 bases, leaving 11 bases between the germline ends. The CDR3 has 16 residues. The CDR3 here is CASSYAGEVAKNIQYF. CDR3 nucleotides: TGTGCCAGCAGTTACGCGGGCGAGGTAGCCAAAAACATTCAGTACTTC.

The chain links TRBV7-9 to TRBJ1-3, with 7 bases matching TRBD1. Trimming cost V 5 bases and J 4 bases; bases outside gene matches: 5. The CDR3 runs 14 residues. In germline, CDR1 is SEHNR, CDR2 FQNEAQ (reference sequence). CDR3 sequence reads: CASSPRDSGNTIYF. In DNA form, the CDR3 reads TGTGCCAGCAGCCCCAGGGACAGCGGAAACACCATATATTTT.

This rearrangement joins TRBV6-1 to TRBJ1-4; D ambiguous. The germline gives CDR1 MNHNS, CDR2 SASEGT. The CDR3 spans 14 residues. The V end was cut by 2 bases, the J end by 4 bases, with 8 bases between. The CDR3 nucleotides are TGTGCCAGCAGTGAACCATGGCTTAATGAAAAACTGTTTTTT. Translating gives CASSEPWLNEKLFF.

The rearrangement uses TRBV7-3 and TRBJ2-2; D ambiguous. With 0 bases removed from V and 4 bases from J, the gap between germline ends came to 6 bases. The length of the CDR3 is 14 residues. Germline V lookup: CDR1 SGHTA, CDR2 FQGTGA. The CDR3 bases are TGTGCCAGCAGCTTAACTCCGGGCACCGGGGAGCTGTTTTTT. Residues: CASSLTPGTGELFF.

This clone has only a few counts. This sequence joins TRBV28 and TRBJ2-1, with a possible D match to TRBD2 (7 bases). V was cut by 7 bases and J by 6 bases, with 28 bases left in between. Per the germline V gene, CDR1 is MDHEN and CDR2 is SYDVKM. The CDR3 consists of 18 residues. The CDR3 spells CASTLHRLGGLGSNEQFF. The CDR3 DNA follows: TGTGCCAGCACTCTACATCGGCTCGGGGGGCTGGGGAGCAATGAGCAGTTCTTC.

The CDR3 sequence: CASSFTLRQGYTGELFF. The CDR3 region has the DNA TGTGCCAGCAGCTTCACCCTACGACAGGGGTACACCGGGGAGCTGTTTTTT. The gene calls are TRBV27 and TRBJ2-2, with 8 positions matching TRBD1. J lost 3 bases, V lost 6 bases, and 12 bases had no gene match. Germline assignment: CDR1 MNHEY and CDR2 SMNVEV (reference sequence). The CDR3 runs 17 residues.